This T cell receptor (beta chain) was sequenced in a study of radiotherapy plus CTLA-4 blockade in lung cancer. Study findings and constraints: Interferon-beta and early blood T cell clone dynamics reportedly predicted response best. Blood TCR clones of tumor origin expanded after radiotherapy plus ipilimumab.

Germline V CDR1 and CDR2: SNHLY, FYNNEI. The CDR3 runs 13 residues. Trimming took 2 bases from V and 4 from J, leaving 7 bases between them. With ipilimumab providing CTLA-4 blockade, focal radiation was administered to patients who had chemo-refractory metastatic non-small-cell lung cancer. Concerning this clone itself: Antigen unknown.

The data were produced by immunoSEQ multiplex PCR, yet TCRdb's version contains in-frame clones alone and is incomplete. The sample records 75,000 to 100,000 clones, more than 75% being singletons. The TCR originated in a human donor with non-small cell lung cancer who had a partial response to radiotherapy plus ipilimumab. V and J are TRBV2 and TRBJ2-3; D gene uncertain. Sequenced material: peripheral blood, taken from a patient treated with radiotherapy plus ipilimumab. CDR3 region: CASSENRADTQYF. In DNA, the CDR3 is TGTGCCAGCAGTGAAAACCGGGCAGATACGCAGTATTTT. The variable domain in full, completed from reference TRBV2 and TRBJ2-3, reads EPEVTQTPSHQVTQMGQEVILRCVPISNHLYFYWYRQILGQKVEFLVSFYNNEISEKSEIFDDQFSVERPDGSNFTLKIRSTKLEDSAMYFCASSENRADTQYFGPGTRLTVL.